Below are 28 T cell receptor beta chains sequenced from a single sample in a study of CXCR3-negative and CXCR3-positive naive CD8 T cells. Carrying UMI labels, the TRB cDNA libraries were prepared through 5' RACE. Following a re-call of the 5' RACE reads, TCRdb has one entry per CDR3 protein and lacks DNA. The clone table shows about 120,000 distinct CDR3 sequences, with the ten largest holding 0.45% to 0.6%. Material: naive CXCR3- CD8+ T cells from blood. The subset denotes: CD45RO-CCR7+CD27+CD95- naive CD8+ T cells lacking CXCR3 (TNR3-). These receptors all come from a human donor in good health. Some clones in this sample may be carry-over from other donors' samples.

The chain recombines TRBV20-1 with TRBJ1-6. The germline CDR1 and CDR2 sequences are DFQATT and SNEGSKA (reference sequence). The CDR3 loop spans 16 amino acids. CDR3 sequence reads: CSARDLKNTGNSPLHF.

V is TRBV5-1 and J is TRBJ1-2; TCRdb designates TRBD1, a call that cannot be tested without DNA. The CDR3 is 16 residues long. The germline CDR1 and CDR2 sequences are SGHRS and YFSETQ. CDR3 in amino acids: CASSPEQGKANYGYTF.

The chain combines TRBV28 with TRBJ2-7; the TRBD1 assignment by TCRdb is unverifiable without DNA. From germline, CDR1 is MDHEN and CDR2 SYDVKM. The CDR3 contains 14 residues. CDR3 protein: CASCDLQGGYEQYF.

The rearrangement joins TRBV6-5 to TRBJ2-3; the D call of TRBD2 rests on TCRdb alone, since no DNA is present to check it. The CDR3 sequence is 17 residues long. Germline lookup yields CDR1 MNHEY and CDR2 SVGAGI. CDR3 protein: CASSSAASGSSSDTQYF.

The chain carries TRBV20-1 and TRBJ2-1. This CDR3 region has 13 residues. Germline V lookup: CDR1 DFQATT, CDR2 SNEGSKA (reference sequence). CDR3 in amino acids: CSARRRSYNEQFF.

The genes are TRBV4-3 and TRBJ1-2; TCRdb selects TRBD1, and the lack of DNA leaves this call unchecked. The CDR3 runs 13 residues. Germline V gene data show CDR1 as LGHNA and CDR2 as YSLEER. CDR3 sequence reads: CASSPGAGYGYTF.

The chain employs TRBV28 and TRBJ2-7. The CDR3 consists of 14 residues. Looked up from germline, CDR1 is MDHEN and CDR2 is SYDVKM. The CDR3 is CASSLETNSYEQYF.

The genes are TRBV27 and TRBJ1-5. This CDR3 spans 14 amino acids. CDR1 MNHEY and CDR2 SMNVEV come from the germline V gene (reference sequence). CDR3 sequence reads: CASSLVGSNQPQHF.

The V call is TRBV4-1, the J call TRBJ2-5; TCRdb proposes TRBD1, but this gene call is untestable without DNA. Germline values: CDR1 MGHRA, CDR2 YSYEKL. CDR3 length equals 14 residues. CDR3 in amino acids: CASSRRAGEETQYF.

The genes are TRBV7-3 and TRBJ2-3; there is no DNA to check the TCRdb D call of TRBD1. The germline gives CDR1 SGHTA, CDR2 FQGTGA. This CDR3 has 17 amino acids. The CDR3 sequence is CASSVFGPGLGTDTQYF.

The rearrangement uses TRBV9 and TRBJ1-1; absent DNA, TCRdb's TRBD1 call cannot be checked. This CDR3 spans 12 amino acids. Looked up from germline, CDR1 is SGDLS and CDR2 is YYNGEE. The CDR3 sequence is CASTGMGTEAFF.

V and J are TRBV11-2 and TRBJ2-3. CDR1 is SGHAT, CDR2 FQNNGV, per germline. The CDR3 has 14 residues. This CDR3 reads CASSLGASSDTQYF. Full variable domain (remainder filled in from reference TRBV11-2 and TRBJ2-3): EAGVAQSPRYKIIEKRQSVAFWCNPISGHATLYWYQQILGQGPKLLIQFQNNGVVDDSQLPKDRFSAERLKGVDSTLKIQPAKLEDSAVYLCASSLGASSDTQYFGPGTRLTVL.

This sequence joins TRBV21-1 and TRBJ2-7; TCRdb's D call, TRBD2, is unchecked because there is no DNA. TRBV21-1 has pseudogene status. This CDR3 is 18 amino acids long. This chain's CDR3 is CASSKARASSGPSYEQYF.

The V gene is TRBV7-2, the J gene TRBJ2-1; TCRdb calls TRBD1, which cannot be checked without DNA. Germline loops: CDR1 SGHTA, CDR2 FQGNSA. The CDR3 consists of 14 residues. CDR3 in amino acids: CASSQQGSYNEQFF.

The rearrangement joins TRBV13 to TRBJ2-7; the TCRdb call, TRBD1, lacks DNA for checking. The CDR3 contains 18 residues. Germline CDR1 PRHDT, CDR2 FYEKMQ (reference sequence). The CDR3 spells CASSPPPARGQTIYEQYF. The full variable domain, with the rest looked up from reference TRBV13 and TRBJ2-7, is AAGVIQSPRHLIKEKRETATLKCYPIPRHDTVYWYQQGPGQDPQFLISFYEKMQSDKGSIPDRFSAQQFSDYHSELNMSSLELGDSALYFCASSPPPARGQTIYEQYFGPGTRLTVT.

The rearrangement uses TRBV7-2 and TRBJ2-1; the TRBD1 assignment by TCRdb is unverifiable without DNA. This CDR3 has 15 residues. Germline V CDR1 and CDR2: SGHTA, FQGNSA. This chain's CDR3 is CASSLDTGGINEQFF.

V is TRBV20-1 and J is TRBJ2-7; TCRdb's D call, TRBD2, is unchecked because there is no DNA. CDR3 size: 14 residues. Per germline, CDR1 DFQATT and CDR2 SNEGSKA (reference sequence). The CDR3 sequence is CSAGLAESSYEQYF.

The rearrangement joins TRBV27 to TRBJ2-1; TCRdb gives TRBD2 as the D gene, but with no DNA this cannot be confirmed. Germline CDR1 and CDR2: MNHEY and SMNVEV (reference sequence). CDR3 length equals 14 residues. The CDR3 spells CASSFGGSYNEQFF.

The chain carries TRBV5-1 and TRBJ1-5. The CDR3 contains 15 residues. Per germline, CDR1 SGHRS and CDR2 YFSETQ. CDR3 loop: CASSLDGREMEPQHF.

The chain is built from TRBV5-1 and TRBJ2-2; TCRdb selects TRBD1, and the lack of DNA leaves this call unchecked. CDR1 SGHRS and CDR2 YFSETQ come from the germline V gene. The CDR3 loop spans 15 amino acids. This CDR3 reads CASSLAQGTTGELFF. The full variable domain, with the rest looked up from reference TRBV5-1 and TRBJ2-2, is KAGVTQTPRYLIKTRGQQVTLSCSPISGHRSVSWYQQTPGQGLQFLFEYFSETQRNKGNFPGRFSGRQFSNSRSEMNVSTLELGDSALYLCASSLAQGTTGELFFGEGSRLTVL.

J is TRBJ2-3 and V is TRBV6-5; as DNA is missing, the TRBD1 call by TCRdb cannot be tested. CDR1 and CDR2 from the germline V gene are MNHEY and SVGAGI. The CDR3 has 15 amino acids. This CDR3 reads CASSYSEGAADTQYF.

The chain uses TRBV29-1 and TRBJ2-3; TCRdb's D gene call, TRBD2, goes unchecked for lack of DNA. Germline values: CDR1 SQVTM, CDR2 ANQGSEA. The CDR3 has 13 amino acids. CDR3: CSVRGGGTDTQYF.

This chain joins TRBV5-1 and TRBJ1-1; TCRdb gives TRBD1 as the D gene, but with no DNA this cannot be confirmed. This CDR3 region has 17 residues. Germline CDR1 reads SGHRS; CDR2 reads YFSETQ. The CDR3 loop reads CASSLDPGGLMNTEAFF.

V and J are TRBV10-3 and TRBJ2-1; TCRdb outputs TRBD1, but without DNA this stays unchecked. Germline V CDR1 and CDR2: ENHRY, SYGVKD. This CDR3 region has 11 residues. The CDR3 spells CAISGRGEQFF.

This chain links TRBV29-1 with TRBJ1-1; the TCRdb D gene call, TRBD1, has no DNA to confirm it. Germline lookup yields CDR1 SQVTM and CDR2 ANQGSEA. The length of the CDR3 is 14 residues. The CDR3 loop reads CSAFKPGENTEAFF. Using reference TRBV29-1 and TRBJ1-1 for the parts outside the CDR3, the full variable domain is SAVISQKPSRDICQRGTSLTIQCQVDSQVTMMFWYRQQPGQSLTLIATANQGSEATYESGFVIDKFPISRPNLTFSTLTVSNMSPEDSSIYLCSAFKPGENTEAFFGQGTRLTVV.

This rearrangement joins TRBV5-1 to TRBJ2-2; TCRdb calls TRBD2, which cannot be checked without DNA. Germline V CDR1 and CDR2: SGHRS, YFSETQ. There are 15 residues in the CDR3. The CDR3 sequence: CASSLAAGGTGELFF.

Here the CDR3 reads CASSLGPSRHAYNEQFF. This chain connects TRBV7-9 to TRBJ2-1; TCRdb proposes TRBD2, but this gene call is untestable without DNA. This CDR3 has 17 residues. CDR1 and CDR2 from the germline V gene are SEHNR and FQNEAQ (reference sequence).

The chain recombines TRBV12-5 with TRBJ1-2. Germline V gene sequence: CDR1 LGHNT, CDR2 FRNRAP. The CDR3 totals 14 residues. The CDR3 loop reads CASGLGYGNYGYTF. Full variable domain (remainder filled in from reference TRBV12-5 and TRBJ1-2): DARVTQTPRHKVTEMGQEVTMRCQPILGHNTVFWYRQTMMQGLELLAYFRNRAPLDDSGMPKDRFSAEMPDATLATLKIQPSEPRDSAVYFCASGLGYGNYGYTFGSGTRLTVV.